Listed below are T cell receptor beta chains from one sample, sequenced in a study of regulatory T cells in long-lasting Graves disease. MiXCR was run by TCRdb on the multiplex PCR reads, yielding one entry per CDR3 protein. The table has hundreds of thousands of distinct CDR3 sequences, approximately 22% seen once. This material consisted of peripheral blood mononuclear cells (PBMCs), taken when the disease was refractory, from a patient treated with antithyroid drugs. These receptor sequences come from a female donor with Graves disease. CDR3s include the opening cysteine and the closing phenylalanine or tryptophan. Clone size is not always given. Where it is, it says once, few, many or a class for expanded clones.

many TRBV30 CGSMSGNTIYF
. TRBV28 CASSFPVYEQYF
. TRBV27 CASAEGMNTEAFF
few TRBV20-1 CSARDWDGGRAETQYF
many TRBV11-2 CASSWGTGGEQYF
. TRBV20-1 CSADGLNKNIQYF
. TRBV7-2 CASSRDGTLSTEAFF
few TRBV6-1 CASNRRANSPLHF
many TRBV20-1 CSARASGMNTGELFF
few TRBV19 CASRMGQSRYAINEKLFF
few TRBV24-1 CAPHLKHFPRAGYEQYF
. TRBV28 CASSLASGRNTDTQYF
few TRBV6-2/TRBV6-3 CASSWDSGYQPQHF
many TRBV11-2 CASSLDGTGVHGYTF
few TRBV18 CASSPGRGAGQETQYF
many TRBV29-1 CSVGGTNTEAFF
. TRBV29-1 CSARSGTGNEKLFF
few TRBV5-5 CASSPWAGKTDEQYF
many TRBV6-5 CASSYSRFEIVGPEAFF
many TRBV7-2 CASSFRDPGIQYF
many TRBV29-1 CSVATGGSNEKLFF
. TRBV2 CASSERHGQETQYF
. TRBV27 CASSPFWAQAGAVDTQYF
many TRBV4-1 CASSQEAQTYGYTF
. TRBV20-1 CSARDVRNPGNTIYF
many TRBV2 CASFSGTTYEQYF
many TRBV20-1 CSAVRGISNQPQHF
few TRBV4-1 CASSPGRGDSEAFF
few TRBV12-3/TRBV12-4 CASQRNRDRGLWNTEAFF
. TRBV7-9 CASSHPLRGRKEVYNEQFF
many TRBV7-9 CASSPPAWRGNEQYF
many TRBV20-1 CSAREADTQYF
. TRBV4-1 CASSQDMGGPSSF
. TRBV20-1 CSASGTELSSYEQYF
few TRBV25-1 CASSGTGKGGDTEAFF
. TRBV27 CASSQQGGMTEAFF
many TRBV12-3/TRBV12-4 CASRSGLREQYF
. TRBV7-2 CASSKGNQPQHF
. TRBV20-1 CSAPTLTNYGYTF
few TRBV7-9 CASSPEEGPNTGELFF
many TRBV12-3/TRBV12-4 CASRGYGITGELFF
many TRBV19 CASSRTLGEAFF